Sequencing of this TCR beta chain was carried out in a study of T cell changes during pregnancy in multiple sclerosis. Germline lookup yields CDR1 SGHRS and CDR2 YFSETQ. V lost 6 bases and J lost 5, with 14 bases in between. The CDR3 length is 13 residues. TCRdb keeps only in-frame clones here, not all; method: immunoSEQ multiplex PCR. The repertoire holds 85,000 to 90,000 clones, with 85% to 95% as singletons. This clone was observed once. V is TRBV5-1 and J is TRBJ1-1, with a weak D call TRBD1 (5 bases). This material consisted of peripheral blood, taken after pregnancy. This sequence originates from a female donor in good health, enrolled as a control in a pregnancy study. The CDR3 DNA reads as TGCGCCAGCATGCAGGGAAGTGGGACTGAAGCTTTCTTT. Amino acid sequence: CASMQGSGTEAFF.